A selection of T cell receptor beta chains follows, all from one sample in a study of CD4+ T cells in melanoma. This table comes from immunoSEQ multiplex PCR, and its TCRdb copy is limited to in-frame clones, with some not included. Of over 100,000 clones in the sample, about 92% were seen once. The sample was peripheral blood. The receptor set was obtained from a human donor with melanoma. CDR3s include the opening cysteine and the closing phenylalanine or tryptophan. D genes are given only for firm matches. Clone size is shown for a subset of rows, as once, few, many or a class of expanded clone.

CATSEDRDEDTQYF	TGTGCCACCAGCGAAGACAGGGACGAGGATACGCAGTATTTT	few	TRBV15	TRBJ2-3	TRBD1
CASSQGAGETQYF	TGTGCCAGCAGCCAGGGGGCGGGGGAGACCCAGTACTTC	NA	TRBV9	TRBJ2-5	TRBD1
CATSRDLVGTLHF	TGTGCCACCAGCAGAGATCTGGTTGGTACCCTCCACTTT	NA	TRBV15	TRBJ1-6	NA
CASSLVEGGRTDTQYF	TGTGCCAGCAGCTTGGTTGAAGGGGGCCGCACAGATACGCAGTATTTT	NA	TRBV5-4	TRBJ2-3	TRBD1
CASSPRTGLYEQYF	TGTGCCAGCAGTCCCCGGACAGGCCTCTACGAGCAGTACTTC	NA	TRBV6-5	TRBJ2-7	TRBD1
CASSLREGSDTQYF	TGTGCCAGCAGCTTGAGAGAGGGCTCAGATACGCAGTATTTT	NA	TRBV5-6	TRBJ2-3	NA
CAWSPGLSNQPQHF	TGTGCCTGGAGTCCCGGACTGAGCAATCAGCCCCAGCATTTT	NA	TRBV30	TRBJ1-5	NA
CASSQAAGRYEQYF	TGTGCCAGCAGCCAAGCCGCGGGACGTTACGAGCAGTACTTC	NA	TRBV14	TRBJ2-7	NA
CASSSGTANTGELFF	TGCGCCAGCAGCTCCGGGACAGCGAACACCGGGGAGCTGTTTTTT	NA	TRBV5-1	TRBJ2-2	TRBD1
CASSPYSGTGTDTQYF	TGTGCCAGCAGCCCTTATAGCGGAACTGGGACAGATACGCAGTATTTT	NA	TRBV7-2	TRBJ2-3	NA
CASSHSRVRSTDTQYF	TGTGCCAGCAGCCACTCACGGGTCCGAAGCACAGATACGCAGTATTTT	few	TRBV5-4	TRBJ2-3	NA
CASSPVGGRSYEQYF	TGTGCCAGCAGCCCCGTCGGTGGCCGGTCCTACGAGCAGTACTTC	NA	TRBV28	TRBJ2-7	NA
CAARGGTEAFF	TGTGCCGCCCGGGGGGGCACTGAAGCTTTCTTT	NA	TRBV5-4	TRBJ1-1	NA
CASFQLSGTEAFF	TGTGCCAGCTTCCAGCTCAGCGGAACTGAAGCTTTCTTT	NA	TRBV5-6	TRBJ1-1	NA
CASTETSGPTDTQYF	TGCGCCAGCACCGAGACTAGCGGGCCCACAGATACGCAGTATTTT	NA	TRBV5-1	TRBJ2-3	TRBD2
CASSLQRGHYEQYF	TGTGCCAGCAGCCTCCAGCGGGGGCACTACGAGCAGTACTTC	NA	TRBV7-2	TRBJ2-7	TRBD2
CASSSWTGETGANVLTF	TGCGCCAGCAGCTCCTGGACAGGGGAGACTGGGGCCAACGTCCTGACTTTC	NA	TRBV5-1	TRBJ2-6	TRBD1
CASSLDGLAGANTDTQYF	TGTGCCAGCAGCTTAGATGGTCTAGCGGGGGCGAACACAGATACGCAGTATTTT	NA	TRBV11-2	TRBJ2-3	TRBD2
CASSQRTSGRWIGELFF	TGCGCCAGCAGCCAGAGGACTAGCGGGAGATGGATCGGGGAGCTGTTTTTT	NA	TRBV4-3	TRBJ2-2	TRBD2
CASSGGTTMTADTQYF	TGCGCCAGCAGCGGGGGGACTACCATGACCGCAGATACGCAGTATTTT	NA	TRBV5-1	TRBJ2-3	TRBD2
CASSYPGGPSGEQFF	TGTGCCAGCAGTTATCCGGGGGGGCCTTCGGGTGAGCAGTTCTTC	NA	TRBV6-5	TRBJ2-1	TRBD2
CASSIRDTEAFF	TGTGCCAGTAGTATCAGGGACACTGAAGCTTTCTTT	NA	TRBV19	TRBJ1-1	NA
CASSNNPPGSEQYF	TGTGCCAGCAGTAACAACCCCCCCGGTAGCGAGCAGTACTTC	few	TRBV7-9	TRBJ2-7	NA
CASRPIQGTYEQYF	TGTGCCAGCAGACCAATACAGGGGACCTACGAGCAGTACTTC	NA	TRBV11-2	TRBJ2-7	TRBD1
CASSLVLGGAYNEQFF	TGCGCCAGCAGCTTGGTTCTCGGGGGAGCCTACAATGAGCAGTTCTTC	NA	TRBV5-1	TRBJ2-1	NA
CASSFGARGTGELFF	TGTGCCAGTAGTTTCGGGGCGAGGGGCACCGGGGAGCTGTTTTTT	NA	TRBV19	TRBJ2-2	NA
CASSSHGGPLWGANVLTF	TGTGCCAGCAGCTCCCACGGGGGTCCGCTGTGGGGGGCCAACGTCCTGACTTTC	NA	TRBV7-3	TRBJ2-6	NA
CASSLPGGGREAFF	TGTGCCAGCAGCTTACCCGGAGGAGGCAGGGAGGCTTTCTTT	NA	TRBV7-6	TRBJ1-1	NA
CASSRDRYYNEQFF	TGTGCCAGTAGTAGGGACAGATATTACAATGAGCAGTTCTTC	NA	TRBV19	TRBJ2-1	TRBD1
CASSLQGTNQPQHF	TGTGCCAGCAGCTTACAGGGGACCAATCAGCCCCAGCATTTT	NA	TRBV7-2	TRBJ1-5	NA
CASSFSRNTGELFF	TGTGCCAGCAGCTTCTCAAGGAACACCGGGGAGCTGTTTTTT	NA	TRBV7-2	TRBJ2-2	NA
CASSARLAGNTGELFF	TGTGCCAGCAGTGCACGGCTAGCGGGAAACACCGGGGAGCTGTTTTTT	once	TRBV6-1	TRBJ2-2	TRBD2
CASSPRDTSGLTSYEQYF	TGTGCCAGCAGCCCGAGGGATACTTCAGGGTTAACCTCCTACGAGCAGTACTTC	NA	TRBV11-2	TRBJ2-7	NA
CASTQSPRRGQYF	TGTGCCAGCACCCAATCCCCCCGGAGGGGGCAGTACTTC	NA	TRBV13	TRBJ2-7	NA
CASSYGGANTEAFF	TGTGCCAGCAGTTATGGAGGGGCGAACACTGAAGCTTTCTTT	once	TRBV6-5	TRBJ1-1	NA
CASRIDRGLGNTEAFF	TGTGCCAGCAGGATCGACAGGGGCTTGGGGAACACTGAAGCTTTCTTT	NA	TRBV27	TRBJ1-1	TRBD1
CASRSVAYNEQFF	TGTGCCAGCAGAAGCGTCGCCTACAATGAGCAGTTCTTC	NA	TRBV6-6	TRBJ2-1	NA
CASSEPQTTKGETQYF	TGTGCCAGCAGTGAACCACAGACTACAAAAGGAGAGACCCAGTACTTC	NA	TRBV6-1	TRBJ2-5	NA
CASSQDPSGGANEQFF	TGTGCCAGCAGCCAAGACCCCAGCGGGGGGGCCAATGAGCAGTTCTTC	few	TRBV4-2	TRBJ2-1	TRBD2
CASSYIGNSGYTF	TGTGCCAGCAGTTACATTGGAAATAGTGGCTACACCTTC	NA	TRBV6-6	TRBJ1-2	NA
CASSIDRLAGGPDEQFF	TGTGCCAGTAGTATCGACCGTCTAGCGGGGGGGCCCGATGAGCAGTTCTTC	NA	TRBV19	TRBJ2-1	TRBD2
CASSLVRGIPRADTQYF	TGTGCCAGCAGCTTAGTCCGGGGTATCCCCCGCGCAGATACGCAGTATTTT	NA	TRBV7-2	TRBJ2-3	NA
CASSMASGKQPQHF	TGTGCCAGTAGTATGGCCTCAGGGAAACAGCCCCAGCATTTT	NA	TRBV19	TRBJ1-5	NA